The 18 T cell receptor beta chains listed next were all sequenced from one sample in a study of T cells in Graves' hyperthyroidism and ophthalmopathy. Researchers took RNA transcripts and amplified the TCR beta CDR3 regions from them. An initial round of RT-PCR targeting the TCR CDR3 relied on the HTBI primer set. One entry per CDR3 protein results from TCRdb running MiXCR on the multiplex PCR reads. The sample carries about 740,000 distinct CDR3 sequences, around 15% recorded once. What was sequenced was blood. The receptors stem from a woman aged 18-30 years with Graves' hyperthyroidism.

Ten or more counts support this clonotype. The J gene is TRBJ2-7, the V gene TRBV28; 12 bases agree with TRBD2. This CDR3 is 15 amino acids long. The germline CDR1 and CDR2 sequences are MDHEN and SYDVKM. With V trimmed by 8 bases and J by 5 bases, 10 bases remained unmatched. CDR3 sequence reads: CASRPLAGGPHEQYF. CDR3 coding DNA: TGTGCCAGCCGACCCCTAGCGGGAGGGCCCCACGAGCAGTACTTC. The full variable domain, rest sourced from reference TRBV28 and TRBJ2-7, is DVKVTQSSRYLVKRTGEKVFLECVQDMDHENMFWYRQDPGLGLRLIYFSYDVKMKEKGDIPEGYSVSREKKERFSLILESASTNQTSMYLCASRPLAGGPHEQYFGPGTRLTVT.

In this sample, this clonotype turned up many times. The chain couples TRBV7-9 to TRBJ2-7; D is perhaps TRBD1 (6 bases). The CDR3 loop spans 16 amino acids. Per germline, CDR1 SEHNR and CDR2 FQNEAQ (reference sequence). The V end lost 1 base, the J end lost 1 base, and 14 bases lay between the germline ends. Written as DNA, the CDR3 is TGTGCCAGCAGCTTAGGCTGGGGGCGGGCATCCTACGAGCAGTACTTC. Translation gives CASSLGWGRASYEQYF.

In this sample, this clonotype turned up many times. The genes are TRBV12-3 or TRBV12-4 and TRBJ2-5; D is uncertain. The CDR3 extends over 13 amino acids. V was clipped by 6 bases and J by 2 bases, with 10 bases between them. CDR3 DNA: TGTGCCAGCAGCCAGGACGGTCAAGAGACCCAGTACTTC. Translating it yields CASSQDGQETQYF.

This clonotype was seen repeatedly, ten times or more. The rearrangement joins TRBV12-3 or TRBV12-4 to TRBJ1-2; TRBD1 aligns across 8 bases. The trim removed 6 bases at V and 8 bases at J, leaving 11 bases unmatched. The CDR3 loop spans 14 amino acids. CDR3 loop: CASSRGTGLGGYTF. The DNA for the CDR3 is TGTGCCAGCAGCCGAGGGACAGGCTTGGGCGGCTACACCTTC.

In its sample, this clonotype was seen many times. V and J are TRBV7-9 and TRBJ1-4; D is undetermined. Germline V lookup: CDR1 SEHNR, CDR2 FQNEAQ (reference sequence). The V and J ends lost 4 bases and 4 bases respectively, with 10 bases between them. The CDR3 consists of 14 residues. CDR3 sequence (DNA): TGTGCCAGCAGCTCACAGCCACTTAATGAAAAACTGTTTTTT. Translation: CASSSQPLNEKLFF. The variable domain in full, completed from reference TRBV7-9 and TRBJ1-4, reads DTGVSQNPRHKITKRGQNVTFRCDPISEHNRLYWYRQTLGQGPEFLTYFQNEAQLEKSRLLSDRFSAERPKGSFSTLEIQRTEQGDSAMYLCASSSQPLNEKLFFGSGTQLSVL.

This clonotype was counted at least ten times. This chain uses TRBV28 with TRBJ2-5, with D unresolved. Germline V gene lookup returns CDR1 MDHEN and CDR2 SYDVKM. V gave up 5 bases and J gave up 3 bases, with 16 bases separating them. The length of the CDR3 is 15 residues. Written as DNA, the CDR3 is TGTGCCAGCAGTCCTCAAGGAAAAACTAAAGAGACCCAGTACTTC. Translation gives CASSPQGKTKETQYF.

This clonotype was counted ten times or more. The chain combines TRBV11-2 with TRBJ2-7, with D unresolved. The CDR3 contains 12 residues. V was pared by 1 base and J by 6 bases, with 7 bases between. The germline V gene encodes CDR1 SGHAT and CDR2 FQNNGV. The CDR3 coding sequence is TGTGCCAGCAGCTTAGGGCGACGCGAGCAGTACTTC. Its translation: CASSLGRREQYF.

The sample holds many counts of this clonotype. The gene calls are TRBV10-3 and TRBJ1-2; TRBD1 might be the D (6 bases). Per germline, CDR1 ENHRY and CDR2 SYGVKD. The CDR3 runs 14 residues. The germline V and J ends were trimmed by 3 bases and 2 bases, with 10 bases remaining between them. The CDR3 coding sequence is TGTGCCATCAGTGAACAGGGCGCGAACTATGGCTACACCTTC. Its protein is CAISEQGANYGYTF.

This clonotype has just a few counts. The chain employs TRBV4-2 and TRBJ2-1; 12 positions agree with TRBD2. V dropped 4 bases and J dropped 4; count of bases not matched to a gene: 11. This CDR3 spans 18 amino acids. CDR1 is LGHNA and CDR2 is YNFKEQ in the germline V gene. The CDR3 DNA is TGTGCCAGCAGCCTTTCCGGGGCTAGCGGGAGGGTATACAATGAGCAGTTCTTC. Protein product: CASSLSGASGRVYNEQFF.

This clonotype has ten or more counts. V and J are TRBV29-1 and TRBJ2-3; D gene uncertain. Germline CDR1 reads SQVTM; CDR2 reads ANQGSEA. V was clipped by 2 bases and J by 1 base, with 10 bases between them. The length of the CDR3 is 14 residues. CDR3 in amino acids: CSVELQTGTDTQYF. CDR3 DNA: TGCAGCGTTGAACTCCAGACGGGCACAGATACGCAGTATTTT.

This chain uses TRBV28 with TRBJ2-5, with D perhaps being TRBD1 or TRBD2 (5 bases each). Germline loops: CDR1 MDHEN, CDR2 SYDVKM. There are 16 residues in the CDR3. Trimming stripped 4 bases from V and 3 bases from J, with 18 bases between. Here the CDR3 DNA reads TGTGCCAGCAGTTGCCCGGGGTGCAGGGCGGAAGAGACCCAGTACTTC. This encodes CASSCPGCRAEETQYF.

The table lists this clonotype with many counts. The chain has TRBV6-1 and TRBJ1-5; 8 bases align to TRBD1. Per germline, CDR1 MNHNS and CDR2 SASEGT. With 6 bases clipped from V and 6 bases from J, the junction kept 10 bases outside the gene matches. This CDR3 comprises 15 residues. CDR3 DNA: TGTGCCAGCAGGTCGCAGGGGGCTGTGAGTCAGCCCCAGCATTTT. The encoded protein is CASRSQGAVSQPQHF.

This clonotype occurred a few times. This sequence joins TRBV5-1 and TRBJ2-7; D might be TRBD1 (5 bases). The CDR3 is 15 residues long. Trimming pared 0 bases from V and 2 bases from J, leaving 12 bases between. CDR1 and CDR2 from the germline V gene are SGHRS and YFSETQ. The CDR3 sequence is CASSLAGIRAYEQYF. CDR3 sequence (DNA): TGCGCCAGCAGCTTGGCAGGGATAAGGGCCTACGAGCAGTACTTC.

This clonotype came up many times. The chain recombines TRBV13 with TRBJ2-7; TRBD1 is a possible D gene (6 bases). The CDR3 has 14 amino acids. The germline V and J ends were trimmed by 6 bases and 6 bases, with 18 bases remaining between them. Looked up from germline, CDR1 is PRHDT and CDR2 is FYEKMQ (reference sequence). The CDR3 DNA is TGTGCCAGCAGTATGACGGACAGTCGTGGCGAGCAGTACTTC. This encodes CASSMTDSRGEQYF.

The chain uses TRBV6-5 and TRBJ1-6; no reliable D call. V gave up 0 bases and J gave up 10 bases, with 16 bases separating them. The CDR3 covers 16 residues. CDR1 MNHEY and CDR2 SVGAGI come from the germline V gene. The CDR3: CASSYSGRLGESPLHF. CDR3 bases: TGTGCCAGCAGTTACTCCGGGCGCCTCGGAGAGTCACCCCTCCACTTT.

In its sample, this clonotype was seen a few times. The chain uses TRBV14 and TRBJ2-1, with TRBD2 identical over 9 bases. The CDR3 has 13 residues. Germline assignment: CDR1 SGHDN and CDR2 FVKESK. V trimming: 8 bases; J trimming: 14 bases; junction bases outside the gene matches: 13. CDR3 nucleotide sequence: TGTGCCAGCGCGTTCGGGCTAGCGGGACCAAAGTTCTTC. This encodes CASAFGLAGPKFF. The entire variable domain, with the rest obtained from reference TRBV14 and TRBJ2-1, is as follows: EAGVTQFPSHSVIEKGQTVTLRCDPISGHDNLYWYRRVMGKEIKFLLHFVKESKQDESGMPNNRFLAERTGGTYSTLKVQPAELEDSGVYFCASAFGLAGPKFFGPGTRLTVL.

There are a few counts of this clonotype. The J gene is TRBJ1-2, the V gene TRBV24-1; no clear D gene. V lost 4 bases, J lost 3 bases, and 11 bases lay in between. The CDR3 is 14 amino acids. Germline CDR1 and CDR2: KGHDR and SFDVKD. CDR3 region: CATSDRHRDYGYTF. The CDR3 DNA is TGTGCCACCAGTGACCGGCACCGGGACTATGGCTACACCTTC.

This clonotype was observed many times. This CDR3 reads CAWSRAGAVTQYF. CDR3 sequence (DNA): TGTGCCTGGAGTCGAGCGGGAGCGGTGACCCAGTACTTC. This chain joins TRBV30 and TRBJ2-5, with TRBD2 matching 8 bases. CDR3 length: 13 residues. V gave up 2 bases and J gave up 7 bases; unmatched junction bases: 6. Germline assignment: CDR1 GTSNPN and CDR2 SVGIG (reference sequence).